The 22 T cell receptor beta chains given below trace back to one sample, sequenced in a study of cytomegalovirus exposure and HLA in healthy donors. The PCR made use of 60 Vbeta and 13 Jbeta primers. TCRdb keeps only in-frame clones here, not all; method: immunoSEQ multiplex PCR. The table shows roughly 130,000 clones, with roughly two thirds occurring only once. Sequenced material: PBMCs. The receptors originated from a man aged 30 to 39 in good health and CMV-seropositive.

The chain employs TRBV6-5 and TRBJ2-1; the D is unclear. This CDR3 spans 14 amino acids. The germline gives CDR1 MNHEY, CDR2 SVGAGI. Trimming left V 7 bases short and J 6 bases short, with 16 bases between. CDR3 sequence: CASTSPGGSNEQFF. CDR3 sequence (DNA): TGTGCCAGCACCTCCCCCGGCGGATCCAATGAGCAGTTCTTC.

CDR3 in amino acids: CASSSGQSATYGYTF. As DNA, the CDR3 is TGCGCCAGCAGCTCGGGACAGTCGGCGACCTATGGCTACACCTTC. The chain recombines TRBV5-1 with TRBJ1-2, with 7 positions matching TRBD1. The CDR3 contains 15 residues. Germline CDR1 and CDR2: SGHRS and YFSETQ. The V segment lost 3 bases and the J segment 4 bases; nucleotides outside the gene matches: 9.

The gene calls are TRBV5-6 and TRBJ2-5, with no clear D. TRBJ2-7 matches the DNA end more closely, so the J call is doubtful. CDR1 is SGHDT, CDR2 YYEEEE, per germline. The CDR3 is 13 residues long. The CDR3 spells CASSLTPSYEQYF. For the CDR3, the DNA is TGTGCCAGCAGCTTGACTCCCTCCTACGAGCAGTACTTC.

V is TRBV28 and J is TRBJ2-5, with 11 nucleotides matching TRBD1. The CDR3 totals 16 residues. Germline V gene lookup returns CDR1 MDHEN and CDR2 SYDVKM. With V trimmed by 5 bases and J by 4 bases, 9 bases remained unmatched. The CDR3: CASSLPGTGGLETQYF. The CDR3 nucleotides are TGTGCCAGCAGTCTCCCCGGGACAGGGGGTCTAGAGACCCAGTACTTC.

This clone was counted once. The chain is built from TRBV2 and TRBJ2-7; 9 bases line up with TRBD2. CDR1 SNHLY and CDR2 FYNNEI come from the germline V gene. Trimming cost V 4 bases and J 5 bases; bases outside gene matches: 6. The CDR3 is made up of 14 amino acids. As DNA, the CDR3 is TGTGCCAGCAGTGTGCAGGGACTAGCCCACGAGCAGTACTTC. Encoded protein: CASSVQGLAHEQYF.

CDR3 loop: CASSQARDSYGYTF. As DNA, the CDR3 is TGTGCCAGCAGCCAGGCGCGGGACAGCTATGGCTACACCTTC. This sequence joins TRBV11-2 and TRBJ1-2; TRBD1 matches 7 bases. After removal of 5 bases from V and 4 bases from J, the junction contained 7 bases not matched to a gene. This CDR3 is 14 amino acids long. CDR1 and CDR2 (germline): SGHAT, FQNNGV.

This chain joins TRBV19 and TRBJ1-1; D is possibly TRBD1 (6 bases). The V end lost 3 bases, the J end lost 4 bases, and 12 bases lay between the germline ends. Germline assignment: CDR1 LNHDA and CDR2 SQIVND (reference sequence). CDR3 length: 14 residues. CDR3: CASSMGGLVTEAFF. Here the CDR3 DNA reads TGTGCCAGTAGTATGGGGGGGCTGGTCACTGAAGCTTTCTTT.

This chain connects TRBV5-1 to TRBJ1-6; tentatively, D is TRBD1 (6 bases). V lost 5 bases, J lost 7 bases, and 10 bases lay in between. The germline gives CDR1 SGHRS, CDR2 YFSETQ. The CDR3 loop spans 13 amino acids. In DNA, the CDR3 is TGCGCCAGCAGGGGGGGGCCGAATTCACCCCTCCACTTT. Encoded protein: CASRGGPNSPLHF.

The genes are TRBV6-1 and TRBJ2-3; 12 bases fit TRBD2. CDR1 is MNHNS and CDR2 is SASEGT in the germline V gene. This CDR3 has 15 amino acids. V was pared by 3 bases and J by 8 bases, with 6 bases of the junction left unmatched. This CDR3 reads CASSDGLAGSVTQYF. DNA for the CDR3: TGTGCCAGCAGTGACGGACTAGCGGGATCGGTTACGCAGTATTTT.

The chain couples TRBV29-1 to TRBJ2-1; 7 bases are a match to TRBD1. The junction had 7 bases not matched to a gene; V was cut back by 4 bases and J by 7 bases. Per the germline V gene, CDR1 is SQVTM and CDR2 is ANQGSEA. This CDR3 has 13 amino acids. Written as DNA, the CDR3 is TGCAGCGTTGGAGAGGGGGCGCGGAATGAGCAGTTCTTC. This translates into CSVGEGARNEQFF.

The chain has TRBV5-4 and TRBJ2-1; D perhaps matches TRBD1 (5 bases). The CDR3 is 15 amino acids. The V gene lost 3 bases and the J gene lost 7 bases, with 17 bases spanning the gap. CDR1 is SGHNT and CDR2 is YYREEE in the germline V gene (reference sequence). CDR3 sequence (DNA): TGTGCCAGCAGCTCCGCCCCGGTCCAGGGAAATGAGCAGTTCTTC. Translation gives CASSSAPVQGNEQFF.

The J gene is TRBJ2-7, the V gene TRBV7-2; 7 positions match TRBD1. Per the germline V gene, CDR1 is SGHTA and CDR2 is FQGNSA. Germline trimming cut 1 base from V and 3 bases from J; bases unmatched to any gene: 6. This CDR3 has 15 amino acids. The CDR3 DNA reads as TGTGCCAGCAGCTTAGGATGGACAGGAAACTACGAGCAGTACTTC. Protein sequence: CASSLGWTGNYEQYF.

This chain uses TRBV19 with TRBJ1-5, with D possibly matching TRBD1 (6 bases). Deletions cut 5 bases from V and 7 bases from J, with 15 bases between. The CDR3 runs 14 residues. Germline V gives CDR1 LNHDA, CDR2 SQIVND (reference sequence). The CDR3 is CASSWTVSGQPQHF. The CDR3 region has the DNA TGTGCCAGTAGTTGGACAGTAAGTGGGCAGCCCCAGCATTTT. Full variable domain (outside the CDR3, taken from reference TRBV19 and TRBJ1-5): DGGITQSPKYLFRKEGQNVTLSCEQNLNHDAMYWYRQDPGQGLRLIYYSQIVNDFQKGDIAEGYSVSREKKESFPLTVTSAQKNPTAFYLCASSWTVSGQPQHFGDGTRLSIL.

The rearrangement uses TRBV7-6 and TRBJ2-7; 7 nucleotides agree with TRBD1. The CDR3 consists of 15 residues. J gave up 6 bases and V 1 base, and 9 bases lay outside the gene matches. Looked up from germline, CDR1 is SGHVS and CDR2 is FNYEAQ. DNA of the CDR3: TGTGCCAGCAGCTTAGTACCTGGGACAGCAGGCGAGCAGTACTTC. Protein: CASSLVPGTAGEQYF.

The chain combines TRBV4-2 with TRBJ2-5; a possible D gene is TRBD2 (5 bases). V dropped 0 bases and J dropped 1 base, with 15 bases sitting between them. Germline loops: CDR1 LGHNA, CDR2 YNFKEQ. The CDR3 totals 17 residues. The CDR3 region has the DNA TGTGCCAGCAGCCAAGAAGATAGGGAGCGTTTCCAAGAGACCCAGTACTTC. This gives the protein CASSQEDRERFQETQYF.

This chain joins TRBV6-5 and TRBJ2-2, with TRBD1 matching 7 bases. Germline loops: CDR1 MNHEY, CDR2 SVGAGI. The CDR3 has 14 residues. The junction had 8 bases not matched to a gene; V was cut back by 6 bases and J by 7 bases. This chain's CDR3 is CASSLQGLGGELFF. The CDR3 DNA follows: TGTGCCAGCAGCCTACAGGGGTTGGGCGGGGAGCTGTTTTTT.

About this clone itself: The junction does not match germline at one end; this may be a read error. V and J are TRBV11-3 and TRBJ2-5; D is possibly TRBD2 (6 bases). The CDR3 has 16 amino acids. Looked up from germline, CDR1 is SGHNT and CDR2 is YENEEA. In nucleotides, the CDR3 is TGTGCCAGCAGCTTAGGGAGGGGAGGAAACCACGAGACCCAGTACTTC. This translates into CASSLGRGGNHETQYF.

The chain recombines TRBV15 with TRBJ1-2; no clear D gene. Germline CDR1 is LNHNV and CDR2 is YYDKDF (reference sequence). V shed 1 base and J shed 5 bases, with 8 bases lying between them. There are 13 residues in the CDR3. CDR3 DNA: TGTGCCACCAGCAGAGGTTCCGGGTATGGCTACACCTTC. Translation: CATSRGSGYGYTF.

This clone has just a few counts. V is TRBV7-8 and J is TRBJ1-5; 8 nucleotides line up with TRBD1. CDR1 is SGHVS and CDR2 is FQNEAQ in the germline V gene. The trim removed 5 bases at V and 5 bases at J, leaving 11 bases unmatched. The CDR3 covers 16 residues. The CDR3 region is CASSLRQQGGHQPQHF. CDR3 in DNA: TGTGCCAGCAGCCTCCGACAACAGGGGGGGCATCAGCCCCAGCATTTT.

In its sample, this clone was seen a few times. The rearrangement joins TRBV14 to TRBJ1-5; possible D gene TRBD1, 6 bases. The length of the CDR3 is 14 residues. The germline gives CDR1 SGHDN, CDR2 FVKESK. Trimming pared 4 bases from V and 1 base from J, leaving 8 bases between. The CDR3 spells CASSRGQSNQPQHF. The CDR3 DNA sequence: TGTGCCAGCAGCCGGGGACAAAGCAATCAGCCCCAGCATTTT.

The V and J genes are TRBV6-6 and TRBJ1-4, with D tentatively TRBD1 (6 bases). There are 14 residues in the CDR3. From germline, CDR1 is MNHNY and CDR2 SVGAGI (reference sequence). Between the trimmed V and J ends, which lost 6 bases and 5 bases, there was a span of 13 bases. CDR3 loop: CASSLDRQNEKLFF. The CDR3 bases are TGTGCCAGCAGCTTAGACAGGCAGAATGAAAAACTGTTTTTT.

The chain recombines TRBV5-1 with TRBJ2-3, with TRBD1 matching 9 bases. After removal of 0 bases from V and 3 bases from J, the junction contained 2 bases not matched to a gene. Germline assignment: CDR1 SGHRS and CDR2 YFSETQ. This CDR3 spans 15 amino acids. The CDR3 coding sequence is TGCGCCAGCAGCTTGGGCGGACAGGGGACAGATACGCAGTATTTT. Translated, it gives CASSLGGQGTDTQYF. The full variable domain, with the rest looked up from reference TRBV5-1 and TRBJ2-3, is KAGVTQTPRYLIKTRGQQVTLSCSPISGHRSVSWYQQTPGQGLQFLFEYFSETQRNKGNFPGRFSGRQFSNSRSEMNVSTLELGDSALYLCASSLGGQGTDTQYFGPGTRLTVL.